A single sample is the source of the 26 T cell receptor beta chains below, sequenced in a study of cytomegalovirus exposure and HLA in healthy donors. Primers: 60 Vbeta forward and 13 Jbeta reverse. This table comes from immunoSEQ multiplex PCR, and its TCRdb copy is limited to in-frame clones, with some not included. This repertoire shows just over 150,000 clones, about 80% found once; its top ten account for about 2.1%. Sequencing was performed on PBMCs. The receptors were gathered from a female donor in good health and CMV-seronegative.

V and J are TRBV12-5 and TRBJ2-2; D might be TRBD2 (5 bases). Germline V CDR1 and CDR2: LGHNT, FRNRAP. The CDR3 runs to 15 residues. V was clipped by 2 bases and J by 6 bases, with 13 bases between them. Written as DNA, the CDR3 is TGTGCTAGTGGTTTGTCTAGCTACTGGTCCGGGGAGCTGTTTTTT. Translated, it gives CASGLSSYWSGELFF.

J is TRBJ2-3 and V is TRBV5-1; 7 bases line up with TRBD2. CDR1 is SGHRS, CDR2 YFSETQ, per germline. The CDR3 extends over 13 amino acids. The J segment lost 1 base and the V segment lost 6 bases, leaving 2 bases of the junction unmatched. CDR3 coding DNA: TGCGCCAGCAACCGGGAGGGCACAGATACGCAGTATTTT. Protein sequence: CASNREGTDTQYF.

This chain connects TRBV7-9 to TRBJ1-1; a possible D gene is TRBD1 (6 bases). The V gene lost 6 bases and the J gene lost 3 bases, with 17 bases spanning the gap. This CDR3 has 15 residues. Per germline, CDR1 SEHNR and CDR2 FQNEAQ (reference sequence). This chain's CDR3 is CASRPGALRYTEAFF. As DNA, the CDR3 is TGTGCCAGCAGACCAGGGGCGCTAAGATACACTGAAGCTTTCTTT.

V usage is TRBV7-9 and J usage is TRBJ1-1; TRBD1 is a possible D gene (6 bases). V was clipped by 1 base and J by 8 bases, with 17 bases between them. Germline assignment: CDR1 SEHNR and CDR2 FQNEAQ (reference sequence). CDR3 size: 15 residues. The CDR3 here is CASSLVVGTQGEAFF. The CDR3 DNA sequence: TGTGCCAGCAGCTTAGTAGTTGGGACGCAGGGGGAAGCTTTCTTT.

The chain couples TRBV7-9 to TRBJ2-1; TRBD1 aligns across 10 bases. CDR1 and CDR2 from the germline V gene are SEHNR and FQNEAQ (reference sequence). Germline trimming cut 2 bases from V and 3 bases from J; bases unmatched to any gene: 13. The CDR3 length is 19 residues. The CDR3 coding sequence is TGTGCCAGCAGCTTAACCTATGGGACAGGGGTAGAAGGCTACAATGAGCAGTTCTTC. This translates into CASSLTYGTGVEGYNEQFF.

The table lists this clone with a count of one. This rearrangement joins TRBV10-2 to TRBJ2-7; TRBD1 agrees at 7 bases. Germline V gene sequence: CDR1 WSHSY, CDR2 SAAADI. V trimming: 10 bases; J trimming: 0 bases; junction bases outside the gene matches: 9. This CDR3 spans 14 amino acids. The CDR3 loop reads CATHSDRHSYEQYF. The DNA for the CDR3 is TGCGCCACCCACTCGGACAGGCACTCCTACGAGCAGTACTTC.

This sequence joins TRBV5-4 and TRBJ1-5; 7 bases are shared with TRBD1. Trimming cost V 2 bases and J 8 bases; bases outside gene matches: 4. The CDR3 runs to 13 residues. Germline V gives CDR1 SGHNT, CDR2 YYREEE (reference sequence). The CDR3 DNA reads as TGTGCCAGCAGCTTTAGGGGGCTGGAGCCCCAGCATTTT. Its protein product is CASSFRGLEPQHF. Supplemented by reference TRBV5-4 and TRBJ1-5, the full variable domain reads ETGVTQSPTHLIKTRGQQVTLRCSSQSGHNTVSWYQQALGQGPQFIFQYYREEENGRGNFPPRFSGLQFPNYSSELNVNALELDDSALYLCASSFRGLEPQHFGDGTRLSIL.

The chain recombines TRBV5-1 with TRBJ2-3; TRBD2 agrees at 12 bases. J gave up 3 bases and V 5 bases, and 10 bases lay outside the gene matches. The CDR3 runs 17 residues. Germline V gene sequence: CDR1 SGHRS, CDR2 YFSETQ. CDR3 sequence reads: CASSSPSGGASTDTQYF. The CDR3 region has the DNA TGCGCCAGCAGTTCCCCTAGCGGGGGGGCCTCGACAGATACGCAGTATTTT.

V is TRBV27 and J is TRBJ2-7; the match to TRBD1 covers 7 bases. CDR1 is MNHEY and CDR2 is SMNVEV in the germline V gene (reference sequence). The V and J ends lost 4 bases and 6 bases, in that order; junction bases with no gene match: 6. The CDR3 spans 13 residues. CDR3 sequence reads: CASSSRQGSEQYF. Here the CDR3 DNA reads TGTGCCAGCAGTTCTCGACAGGGCTCCGAGCAGTACTTC.

This clone has a handful of counts. Here the CDR3 reads CASSLSRGAGAYEQYF. CDR3 in DNA: TGTGCCAGCAGTTTATCCCGGGGGGCAGGGGCCTACGAGCAGTACTTC. This chain links TRBV27 with TRBJ2-7, with D possibly TRBD2 on 7 matching bases. V lost 0 bases to trimming and J lost 2 bases, with 14 bases between them. The CDR3 loop spans 16 amino acids. Germline V gene sequence: CDR1 MNHEY, CDR2 SMNVEV (reference sequence).

V gene TRBV2 combines with J gene TRBJ1-6; D remains unclear. The ends were cut back, 2 bases at V and 0 bases at J, with 11 bases in the middle. The length of the CDR3 is 17 residues. CDR1 and CDR2 (germline): SNHLY, FYNNEI. The CDR3 DNA follows: TGTGCCAGCAGTGAAAGGCCAACAGCCTCCTATAATTCACCCCTCCACTTT. This sequence encodes CASSERPTASYNSPLHF.

The chain carries TRBV7-6 and TRBJ1-3, with D possibly TRBD1 on 6 matching bases. The CDR3 spans 17 residues. Germline V gene sequence: CDR1 SGHVS, CDR2 FNYEAQ. Trimming cost V 5 bases and J 0 bases, with 17 bases left between them. In DNA, the CDR3 is TGTGCCAGCAGCCCCCGAAGGGGGGGGACCTCTGGAAACACCATATATTTT. As protein: CASSPRRGGTSGNTIYF.

There are a few counts of this clone. The chain uses TRBV15 and TRBJ2-7; D is perhaps TRBD2 (5 bases). CDR1 and CDR2 from the germline V gene are LNHNV and YYDKDF (reference sequence). The V and J ends lost 0 bases and 0 bases respectively, with 12 bases between them. The CDR3 contains 16 residues. CDR3 residues: CATSRDRQRISYEQYF. CDR3 DNA: TGTGCCACCAGCAGAGATCGGCAGCGGATCTCCTACGAGCAGTACTTC.

This clone was detected once. This chain joins TRBV5-1 and TRBJ2-7; TRBD1 agrees at 7 bases. This CDR3 comprises 15 residues. V was pared by 4 bases and J by 2 bases, with 9 bases of the junction left unmatched. In germline, CDR1 is SGHRS, CDR2 YFSETQ. The CDR3 DNA reads TGCGCCAGCAGCCCAAAGGGACAGACGGCCTACGAGCAGTACTTC. It codes for CASSPKGQTAYEQYF. The whole variable domain, filled in from reference TRBV5-1 and TRBJ2-7, reads KAGVTQTPRYLIKTRGQQVTLSCSPISGHRSVSWYQQTPGQGLQFLFEYFSETQRNKGNFPGRFSGRQFSNSRSEMNVSTLELGDSALYLCASSPKGQTAYEQYFGPGTRLTVT.

This chain joins TRBV5-8 and TRBJ2-7, with a possible D match to TRBD2 (6 bases). Germline V gene sequence: CDR1 SGHTS, CDR2 YDEGEE. The CDR3 spans 14 residues. The ends were cut back, 3 bases at V and 7 bases at J, with 17 bases in the middle. The CDR3 nucleotides read TGTGCCAGCAGCTCCGGGACTGACCCTAGAGAGCAGTACTTC. Encoded protein: CASSSGTDPREQYF.

The chain carries TRBV7-9 and TRBJ1-1; D possibly corresponds to TRBD1 (5 bases). Germline CDR1 and CDR2: SEHNR and FQNEAQ (reference sequence). The CDR3 loop spans 14 amino acids. V was pared by 5 bases and J by 4 bases, with 14 bases between. This CDR3 reads CASSRGEGGTEAFF. CDR3 in DNA: TGTGCCAGCAGCCGGGGGGAGGGAGGCACTGAAGCTTTCTTT.

The chain combines TRBV18 with TRBJ1-4, with a possible D match to TRBD1 (5 bases). CDR1 and CDR2 (germline): KGHSH, LQKENI. The CDR3 consists of 14 residues. V was pared by 1 base and J by 6 bases, with 9 bases between. For the CDR3, the DNA is TGTGCCAGCTCACCACTAACAGGCCATGAAAAACTGTTTTTT. Translated: CASSPLTGHEKLFF.

The chain couples TRBV4-1 to TRBJ1-5; a possible D gene is TRBD1 (5 bases). This CDR3 comprises 15 residues. The germline gives CDR1 MGHRA, CDR2 YSYEKL. V was pared by 0 bases and J by 2 bases, with 8 bases between. CDR3 amino acids: CASSQEVGGNQPQHF. CDR3 sequence (DNA): TGCGCCAGCAGCCAAGAAGTAGGGGGCAATCAGCCCCAGCATTTT.

The CDR3 DNA reads as TGTGCCAGCTATGTCGCCCGGGACAGGAACACAGATACGCAGTATTTT. Encoded protein: CASYVARDRNTDTQYF. The V and J genes are TRBV5-4 and TRBJ2-3; 8 nucleotides align to TRBD1. In germline, CDR1 is SGHNT, CDR2 YYREEE (reference sequence). J was trimmed by 2 bases and V by 7 bases; bases with no gene match: 12. This CDR3 is built from 16 residues.

Only a few counts were recorded for this clone. The chain carries TRBV10-3 and TRBJ1-5, with a possible D match to TRBD1 (6 bases). This CDR3 region has 14 residues. Deletions cut 4 bases from V and 4 bases from J, with 11 bases between. The germline V gene has CDR1 ENHRY and CDR2 SYGVKD. CDR3 sequence (DNA): TGTGCCATCAGTGTGGACAGAACAAATCAGCCCCAGCATTTT. It encodes CAISVDRTNQPQHF.

The V call is TRBV6-1, the J call TRBJ1-3, with 7 positions matching TRBD1. Germline lookup yields CDR1 MNHNS and CDR2 SASEGT. The CDR3 contains 15 residues. Trimming took 7 bases from V and 2 from J; bases not matched to a gene: 8. CDR3 coding DNA: TGTGCCAGCATCAACCGGGGGACAGCTGGAAACACCATATATTTT. It codes for CASINRGTAGNTIYF.

The chain combines TRBV7-8 with TRBJ1-1; 12 positions agree with TRBD1. Unmatched junction bases numbered 13, after V lost 5 bases and J lost 3 bases. The CDR3 totals 18 residues. CDR1 and CDR2 (germline): SGHVS, FQNEAQ. The CDR3 loop reads CASSTTGTGGLMDTEAFF. The CDR3 nucleotides are TGTGCCAGCAGCACGACCGGGACAGGGGGCTTAATGGACACTGAAGCTTTCTTT.

This chain links TRBV29-1 with TRBJ1-1, with unresolved D. The CDR3 sequence is 14 residues long. Germline CDR1 reads SQVTM; CDR2 reads ANQGSEA. V was cut by 4 bases and J by 5 bases, with 17 bases left in between. The CDR3 coding sequence is TGCAGCGTTGTAACCCGGCTGGCGGGGACTGAAGCTTTCTTT. Translation: CSVVTRLAGTEAFF.

CDR3: CASSQGGATGFYSNQPQHF. The CDR3 DNA reads as TGCGCCAGCAGCCAAGGAGGGGCTACAGGGTTCTATAGCAATCAGCCCCAGCATTTT. The chain joins TRBV4-1 to TRBJ1-5; a possible D gene is TRBD1 (6 bases). Germline CDR1 and CDR2: MGHRA and YSYEKL. Trimming left V 1 base short and J 0 bases short, with 19 bases between. The CDR3 loop spans 19 amino acids.

This chain uses TRBV4-1 with TRBJ2-6; TRBD2 is a possible D gene (6 bases). Germline assignment: CDR1 MGHRA and CDR2 YSYEKL. The CDR3 runs to 17 residues. Between the trimmed V and J ends, which lost 3 bases and 4 bases, there was a span of 16 bases. CDR3 sequence (DNA): TGCGCCAGCAGCCATCCCCGACTAGGATCCGGGGCCAACGTCCTGACTTTC. This codes for CASSHPRLGSGANVLTF.

This sequence joins TRBV18 and TRBJ2-3, with TRBD2 matching over 14 bases. Trimming at V came to 3 bases and at J to 4 bases, leaving 0 bases not matched to a gene. The germline V gene has CDR1 KGHSH and CDR2 LQKENI. This CDR3 contains 15 residues. As DNA, the CDR3 is TGTGCCAGCTCACCGGGACTAGCGGGAGCAGATACGCAGTATTTT. Its protein product is CASSPGLAGADTQYF.